The 20 T cell receptor beta chains in this list originate from one sample, sequenced in a study of cytomegalovirus exposure and HLA in healthy donors. The PCR made use of 60 Vbeta and 13 Jbeta primers. Method: immunoSEQ multiplex PCR; TCRdb's copy keeps in-frame clones and lacks some. The table includes a few hundred thousand clones, approximately 91% detected once. Sequenced sample: PBMCs. Receptors were obtained from a girl between 2 and 10 years old in good health and CMV-seronegative.

The V and J genes are TRBV5-4 and TRBJ2-5; D ambiguous. Trimming left V 5 bases short and J 2 bases short, with 16 bases between. The CDR3 has 15 residues. Per the germline V gene, CDR1 is SGHNT and CDR2 is YYREEE (reference sequence). CDR3 nucleotide sequence: TGTGCCAGCAGTCCTAGAGACCCCCTTCAAGAGACCCAGTACTTC. Protein: CASSPRDPLQETQYF.

The CDR3, as DNA: TGTGCCAGCAGCTTAGTGGGTTTGGGGGCCGGGGATACGCAGTATTTT. Encoded protein: CASSLVGLGAGDTQYF. The chain employs TRBV7-2 and TRBJ2-3, with TRBD1 as a possible D gene (6 bases). The V gene's germline CDR1 is SGHTA and CDR2 FQGNSA. V shed 1 base and J shed 6 bases, with 17 bases lying between them. CDR3 length equals 16 residues.

This rearrangement joins TRBV6-4 to TRBJ2-1; possible D gene TRBD1, 6 bases. Trimming cost V 2 bases and J 6 bases, with 14 bases left between them. Germline CDR1 is MRHNA and CDR2 is SNTAGT. The length of the CDR3 is 15 residues. CDR3 residues: CASSDLAGVGNEQFF. As DNA, the CDR3 is TGTGCCAGCAGTGACCTAGCAGGGGTTGGCAATGAGCAGTTCTTC.

Details on this clone: The junction does not match germline at one end; this may be a read error. The chain employs TRBV7-9 and TRBJ2-1; D possibly matches TRBD1 or TRBD2 (7 bases each). CDR3 size: 16 residues. Germline CDR1 reads SEHNR; CDR2 reads FQNEAQ (reference sequence). The DNA for the CDR3 is TGTTCCAGCAGCTTAGCAGGGGGGGCTGTCTACAATGAGCAGTTCTTC. The encoded protein is CSSSLAGGAVYNEQFF. The entire variable domain, with the rest obtained from reference TRBV7-9 and TRBJ2-1, is as follows: DTGVSQNPRHKITKRGQNVTFRCDPISEHNRLYWYRQTLGQGPEFLTYFQNEAQLEKSRLLSDRFSAERPKGSFSTLEIQRTEQGDSAMYLCSSSLAGGAVYNEQFFGPGTRLTVL.

The J gene is TRBJ2-1, the V gene TRBV6-1, with unresolved D. The V gene's germline CDR1 is MNHNS and CDR2 SASEGT. The CDR3 is made up of 12 amino acids. Trimming pared 4 bases from V and 6 bases from J, leaving 7 bases between. The CDR3 sequence is CASSGVINEQFF. The DNA of the CDR3 is TGTGCCAGCAGTGGAGTGATCAATGAGCAGTTCTTC.

This rearrangement joins TRBV27 to TRBJ1-4; D is uncertain. Germline CDR1 is MNHEY and CDR2 is SMNVEV (reference sequence). Trimming stripped 4 bases from V and 5 bases from J, with 11 bases between. The CDR3 runs 14 residues. The CDR3 loop is CASSSRGGNEKLFF. CDR3 coding DNA: TGTGCCAGCAGTTCCAGAGGAGGAAATGAAAAACTGTTTTTT.

The J gene is TRBJ1-1, the V gene TRBV25-1; possibly TRBD1 for D (5 bases). The CDR3 sequence is 15 residues long. Trimming cost V 1 base and J 6 bases, with 15 bases left between them. Germline assignment: CDR1 MGHDK and CDR2 SYGVNS. The CDR3 reads CASSESLGEGAEAFF. The CDR3, as DNA: TGTGCCAGCAGTGAATCCTTAGGGGAAGGGGCTGAAGCTTTCTTT.

This CDR3 is CASSVAASGVNNEQFF. The CDR3 DNA follows: TGTGCCAGCAGCGTCGCTGCTAGCGGGGTGAACAATGAGCAGTTCTTC. The chain has TRBV9 and TRBJ2-1, with 9 bases fitting TRBD2. Germline-derived CDR1 and CDR2 are SGDLS and YYNGEE. Trimming cost V 2 bases and J 5 bases; bases outside gene matches: 8. The CDR3 totals 16 residues.

V gene TRBV5-1 combines with J gene TRBJ2-4; D may be TRBD1 (5 bases). Germline values: CDR1 SGHRS, CDR2 YFSETQ. The V gene lost 6 bases and the J gene lost 2 bases, with 18 bases spanning the gap. This CDR3 has 16 amino acids. The CDR3 protein is CASTLTKQAPKNIQYF. CDR3 sequence (DNA): TGCGCCAGCACGCTTACGAAACAGGCTCCCAAAAACATTCAGTACTTC.

As to this clone: No conserved phenylalanine or tryptophan ends this CDR3, so it is likely a read error. The genes are TRBV5-1 and TRBJ2-7; 9 bases are shared with TRBD1. This CDR3 has 12 residues. Germline V gene sequence: CDR1 SGHRS, CDR2 YFSETQ. V gave up 7 bases and J gave up 2 bases; unmatched junction bases: 1. The CDR3 here is CASRDRAYEQYL. The CDR3, as DNA: TGCGCCAGCCGGGACAGGGCCTACGAGCAGTACCTC.

The chain is built from TRBV27 and TRBJ2-7; TRBD1 aligns across 9 bases. The CDR3 covers 14 residues. Germline V gives CDR1 MNHEY, CDR2 SMNVEV (reference sequence). V shed 5 bases and J 3 bases; nucleotides not matched to a gene: 5. CDR3: CASSARDRDYEQYF. CDR3 coding DNA: TGTGCCAGCAGTGCCCGGGACAGGGACTACGAGCAGTACTTC.

The chain links TRBV4-1 to TRBJ2-1; no clear D gene. CDR3 length: 12 residues. Germline CDR1 MGHRA, CDR2 YSYEKL. The V gene lost 3 bases and the J gene lost 6 bases, with 6 bases spanning the gap. The CDR3 nucleotides read TGCGCCAGCAGCCACCAGGCCAATGAGCAGTTCTTC. This sequence encodes CASSHQANEQFF.

J is TRBJ1-1 and V is TRBV30; 8 positions agree with TRBD1. CDR1 is GTSNPN and CDR2 is SVGIG in the germline V gene (reference sequence). The CDR3 length is 12 residues. Trimming removed 8 bases from V and 3 bases from J; junction bases left unmatched: 5. CDR3 DNA: TGTGCCGGACCAGGGGGCCACACTGAAGCTTTCTTT. Protein sequence: CAGPGGHTEAFF. Variable domain in full (rest from reference TRBV30 and TRBJ1-1): SQTIHQWPATLVQPVGSPLSLECTVEGTSNPNLYWYRQAAGRGLQLLFYSVGIGQISSEVPQNLSASRPQDRQFILSSKKLLLSDSGFYLCAGPGGHTEAFFGQGTRLTVV.

This clone was observed once. The gene calls are TRBV7-9 and TRBJ1-1; a possible D gene is TRBD1 (5 bases). V was shortened by 1 base and J by 7 bases, with 10 bases between the two germline ends. The length of the CDR3 is 13 residues. CDR1 is SEHNR and CDR2 is FQNEAQ in the germline V gene (reference sequence). The CDR3 region has the DNA TGTGCCAGCAGCTTAGTGGGGGGGGGTGAAGCTTTCTTT. Amino acids: CASSLVGGGEAFF.

The chain links TRBV5-1 to TRBJ2-3, with D perhaps matching TRBD1 (6 bases). In germline, CDR1 is SGHRS, CDR2 YFSETQ. V lost 4 bases, J lost 4 bases, and 13 bases lay in between. The CDR3 is 14 residues long. The CDR3 DNA is TGCGCCAGCAGCAGTTCCAGACAGGCAGATACGCAGTATTTT. It encodes CASSSSRQADTQYF.

This chain links TRBV27 with TRBJ2-7, with D possibly being TRBD1 (6 bases). The CDR3 length is 14 residues. The germline V gene encodes CDR1 MNHEY and CDR2 SMNVEV (reference sequence). V was shortened by 3 bases and J by 3 bases, with 12 bases between the two germline ends. The CDR3 region is CASSFPDRIYEQYF. CDR3 coding DNA: TGTGCCAGCAGTTTCCCCGACAGGATCTACGAGCAGTACTTC.

In the case of this clone: Distinct nucleotide sequences in the sample also encode this CDR3. The chain links TRBV9 to TRBJ2-2; TRBD2 aligns across 9 bases. The germline CDR1 and CDR2 sequences are SGDLS and YYNGEE. Losses at the gene ends were 0 bases for V and 3 bases for J; bases not matched to a gene: 0. The CDR3 runs to 15 residues. Written as DNA, the CDR3 is TGTGCCAGCAGCGTAGTAGCGGGGGACACCGGGGAGCTGTTTTTT. This sequence encodes CASSVVAGDTGELFF.

This rearrangement joins TRBV10-3 to TRBJ2-7; 7 nucleotides line up with TRBD1. J was trimmed by 5 bases and V by 3 bases; bases with no gene match: 7. From germline, CDR1 is ENHRY and CDR2 SYGVKD. The CDR3 consists of 14 residues. The CDR3 region is CAISEGQVGDEQYF. The CDR3 DNA reads as TGTGCCATCAGTGAAGGACAGGTGGGTGACGAGCAGTACTTC.

This clone was seen a few times. The J gene is TRBJ2-5, the V gene TRBV2; 11 bases are a match to TRBD2. CDR1 SNHLY and CDR2 FYNNEI come from the germline V gene. V lost 8 bases to trimming and J lost 2 bases; unmatched junction nucleotides: 4. The CDR3 is made up of 14 amino acids. CDR3 coding DNA: TGTGCCAGCTCCTTAGCGGGAGGGCAAGAGACCCAGTACTTC. As protein: CASSLAGGQETQYF.

The sample holds one count of this clone. This chain uses TRBV4-1 with TRBJ2-1, with TRBD2 matching 7 bases. Trimming removed 3 bases from V and 4 bases from J; junction bases left unmatched: 9. This CDR3 contains 16 residues. Germline V gene sequence: CDR1 MGHRA, CDR2 YSYEKL. CDR3 coding DNA: TGCGCCAGCAGCCATGTAGCGGGCCAAGGTTACAATGAGCAGTTCTTC. Its translation is CASSHVAGQGYNEQFF.